What follows is one T cell receptor (beta chain) and its context. Its antigen is still unknown. The sample originates from a study of shared clonotypes between healthy human individuals. Sorted subsets were amplified in replicate PCRs using 200 ng DNA, 30,000 to 35,000 T cell genomes. The protocol was immunoSEQ multiplex PCR, while the TCRdb copy is restricted to in-frame clones and leaves out a portion. Of over 2 million clones listed, approximately 94% were seen once; the top ten hold about 1.1%. Study conclusions and caveats: Clonotypes which were not shared had lower generation probabilities than clonotypes that all four donors shared.

Trimming removed 3 bases from V and 5 bases from J, with 13 bases in between. This CDR3 spans 13 amino acids. Germline V gene data show CDR1 as SQVTM and CDR2 as ANQGSEA. Terminally differentiated effector memory CD45RA+ cells were excluded by CCR7 positive selection of CD45RO-negative cells. The origin of this receptor is a man between 18 and 29 years old in good health. Material for sequencing was naive CD8+ T cells sorted from blood. This chain joins TRBV29-1 and TRBJ1-1, with D perhaps matching TRBD1 (5 bases). CDR3 protein: CSVEVGLGTEAFF. The CDR3 nucleotides read TGCAGCGTTGAGGTGGGGCTTGGGACTGAAGCTTTCTTT.